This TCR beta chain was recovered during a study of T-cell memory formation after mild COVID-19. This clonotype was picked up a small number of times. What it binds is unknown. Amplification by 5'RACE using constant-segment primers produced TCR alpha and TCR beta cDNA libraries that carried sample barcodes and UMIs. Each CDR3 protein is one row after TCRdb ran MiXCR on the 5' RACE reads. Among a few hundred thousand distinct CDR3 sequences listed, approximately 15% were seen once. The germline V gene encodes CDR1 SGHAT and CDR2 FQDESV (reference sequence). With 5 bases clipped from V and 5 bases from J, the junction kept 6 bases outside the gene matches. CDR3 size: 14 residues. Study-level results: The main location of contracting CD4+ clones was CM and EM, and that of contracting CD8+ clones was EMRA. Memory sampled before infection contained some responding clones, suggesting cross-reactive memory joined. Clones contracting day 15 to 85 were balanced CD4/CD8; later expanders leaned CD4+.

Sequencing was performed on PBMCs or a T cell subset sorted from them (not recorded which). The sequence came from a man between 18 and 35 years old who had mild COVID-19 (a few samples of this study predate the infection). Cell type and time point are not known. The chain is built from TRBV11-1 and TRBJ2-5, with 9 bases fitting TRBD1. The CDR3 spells CASSDWTGVETQYF. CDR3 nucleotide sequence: TGTGCCAGCAGCGACTGGACAGGGGTGGAGACCCAGTACTTC.